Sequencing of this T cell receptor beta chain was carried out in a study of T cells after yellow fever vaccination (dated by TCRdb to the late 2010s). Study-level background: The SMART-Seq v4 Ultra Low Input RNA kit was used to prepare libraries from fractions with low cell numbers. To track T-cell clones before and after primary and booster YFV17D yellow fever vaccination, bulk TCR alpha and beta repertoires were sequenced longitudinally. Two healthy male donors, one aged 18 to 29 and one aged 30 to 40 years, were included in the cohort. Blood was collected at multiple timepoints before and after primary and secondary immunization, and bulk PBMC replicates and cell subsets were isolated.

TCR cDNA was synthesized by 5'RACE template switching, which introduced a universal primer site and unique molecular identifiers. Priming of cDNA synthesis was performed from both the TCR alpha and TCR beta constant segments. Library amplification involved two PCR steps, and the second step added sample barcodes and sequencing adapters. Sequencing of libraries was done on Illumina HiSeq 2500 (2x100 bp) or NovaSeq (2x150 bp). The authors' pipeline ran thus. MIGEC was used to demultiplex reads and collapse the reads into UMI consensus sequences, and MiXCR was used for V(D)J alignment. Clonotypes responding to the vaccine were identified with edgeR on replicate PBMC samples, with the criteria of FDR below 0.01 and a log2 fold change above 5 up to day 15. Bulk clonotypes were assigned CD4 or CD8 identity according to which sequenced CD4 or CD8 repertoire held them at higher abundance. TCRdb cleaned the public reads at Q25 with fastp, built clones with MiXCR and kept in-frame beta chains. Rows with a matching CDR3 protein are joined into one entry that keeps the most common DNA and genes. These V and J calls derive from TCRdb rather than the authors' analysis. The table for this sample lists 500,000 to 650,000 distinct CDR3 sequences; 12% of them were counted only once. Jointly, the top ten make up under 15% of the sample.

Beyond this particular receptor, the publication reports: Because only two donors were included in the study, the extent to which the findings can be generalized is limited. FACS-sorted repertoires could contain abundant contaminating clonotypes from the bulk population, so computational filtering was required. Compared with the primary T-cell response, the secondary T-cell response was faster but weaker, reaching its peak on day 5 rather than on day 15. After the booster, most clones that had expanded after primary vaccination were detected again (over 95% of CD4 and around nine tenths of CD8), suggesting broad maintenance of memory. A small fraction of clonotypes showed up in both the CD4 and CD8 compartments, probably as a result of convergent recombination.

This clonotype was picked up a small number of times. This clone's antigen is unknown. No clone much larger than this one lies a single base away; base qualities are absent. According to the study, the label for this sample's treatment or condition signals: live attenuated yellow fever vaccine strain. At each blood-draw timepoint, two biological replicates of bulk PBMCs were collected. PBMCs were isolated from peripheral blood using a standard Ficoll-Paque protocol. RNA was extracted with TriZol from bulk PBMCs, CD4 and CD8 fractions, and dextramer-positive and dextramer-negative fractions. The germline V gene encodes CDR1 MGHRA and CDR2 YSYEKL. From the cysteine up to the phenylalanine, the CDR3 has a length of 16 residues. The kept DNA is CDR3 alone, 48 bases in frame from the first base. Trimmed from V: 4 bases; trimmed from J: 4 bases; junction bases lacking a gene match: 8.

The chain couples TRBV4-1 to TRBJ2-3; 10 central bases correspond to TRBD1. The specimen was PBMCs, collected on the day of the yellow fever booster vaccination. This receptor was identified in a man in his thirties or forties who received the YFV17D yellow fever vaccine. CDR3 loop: CASSRSTGTGADTQYF. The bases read TGCGCCAGCAGCCGGAGCACCGGGACAGGGGCAGATACGCAGTATTTT.